The following is a T cell receptor beta chain sequence with its context. At least ten counts were recorded for this clone. This receptor's antigen is unknown. Per-nucleotide qualities are absent, and no much larger clonotype sits a single base away. Whole blood was collected in K2EDTA tubes by collaborating institutions according to the institutions' own protocols. For TCRbeta analysis, collaborators shipped samples as frozen whole blood, isolated PBMCs, or DNA extracted from either of those sample types. The data derive from a study of blood T cell repertoires in COVID-19 (dated by TCRdb to the early 2020s). A note on the overall study: Samples from collaborators originated in the United States, Italy and Spain and spanned both the acute and convalescent phases of COVID-19. The material from the prospective study consisted of cDNA or gDNA derived from T cells, B-cell-depleted T cells, or PBMCs. Subjects who had been exposed to COVID-19, were actively infected with it, or had recovered from it provided the deeply sampled blood TCRbeta repertoires that made up the dataset. The repertoires were made available in a free public database intended to serve as a resource for research on the immune response to SARS-CoV-2. Samples were obtained from the ongoing ImmuneRACE study (first 160 participants) and from over a thousand subjects provided by 6 global collaborators. A de-identified subject ID, COVID-19 status, age in years and sex were almost always included in the sample metadata. Where HLA class I and class II types were available, the types were taken from metadata supplied by the sample provider, not from assay-based typing.

Study-wide conclusions, independent of this receptor: The quantity of clinical and demographic metadata differed by source and by participant and was supplied without curation.

The germline V and J ends show losses of 4 bases and 6 bases respectively, and no gene match explains 16 bases of the junction. The CDR3, cysteine through phenylalanine, is 19 amino acids long. The CDR3 DNA has 57 bases and is translated from base 1. CDR1 LGHDT and CDR2 YNNKEL are derived from the germline V gene (reference sequence). TCRbeta CDR3 regions were amplified from genomic DNA by means of the immunoSEQ Assay, a bias-controlled multiplex PCR. Turning to the authors' computational methods: Nucleated cell counts per sample were estimated from amplification of reference gene primers within the assay. Sequence reads were collapsed and filtered to measure the absolute abundance of every unique TCRbeta CDR3 rearrangement. For each sample, productive Simpson clonality was calculated as the square root of Simpson's diversity index over productive rearrangements. TCRdb stores this immuneACCESS table with in-frame sequences only. Part of the clones is absent; in the studies checked, under half of the shortfall reflects unresolved V genes, and no reason is known for the rest. V and J calls and clone size are those listed in that table; D and trimming were worked out from the DNA. This sample gives over 45,000 clones in total; about three quarters of them show up just once. The ten largest clones represent 15% to 20% of the sample.

Recombination linked TRBV3-1 (or the pseudogene TRBV3-2) to TRBJ2-4, and 12 junction bases match TRBD2. The sample comprised peripheral blood. The sequence was obtained from a human donor with active or convalescent COVID-19. The donor label of this sample is uncertain. The CDR3 reads CASSRRVLAGGPSVNIQYF. The base sequence is TGTGCCAGCAGCCGAAGGGTCCTAGCGGGAGGGCCGAGTGTAAACATTCAGTACTTC.